This T cell receptor beta chain came from a study of blood T cell repertoires in COVID-19. Study at large: The samples span acute and convalescent COVID-19 from the United States, Italy and Spain.

Germline V lookup: CDR1 LNHDA, CDR2 SQIVND (reference sequence). Trimming took off 0 bases at V and 1 base at J, with 12 bases between the two ends. This CDR3 has 16 residues. This clone was detected only once. The method was immunoSEQ multiplex PCR; TCRdb's version includes in-frame clones alone and lacks a portion of them. The sample lists about 140,000 clones, 85% to 90% occurring once. The sequence came from a woman of 80 years or more with acute or convalescent COVID-19. J is TRBJ1-1 and V is TRBV19; TRBD1 might be the D (5 bases). The sample comprised peripheral blood. CDR3 loop: CASSIDQGFWNTEAFF. The CDR3 coding sequence is TGTGCCAGTAGTATAGATCAGGGTTTTTGGAACACTGAAGCTTTCTTT.